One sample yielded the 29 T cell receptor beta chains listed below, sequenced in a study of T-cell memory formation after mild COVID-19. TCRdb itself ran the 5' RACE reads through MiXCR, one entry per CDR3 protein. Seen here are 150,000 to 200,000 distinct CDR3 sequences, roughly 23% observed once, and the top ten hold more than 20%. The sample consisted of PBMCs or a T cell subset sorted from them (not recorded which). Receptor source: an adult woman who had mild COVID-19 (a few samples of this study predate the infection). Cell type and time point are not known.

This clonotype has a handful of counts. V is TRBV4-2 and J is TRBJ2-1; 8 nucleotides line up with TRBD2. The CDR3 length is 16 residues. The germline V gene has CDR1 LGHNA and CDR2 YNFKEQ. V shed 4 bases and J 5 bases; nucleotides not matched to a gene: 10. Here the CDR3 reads CASSPNQLAEHNEQFF. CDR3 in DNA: TGTGCCAGCAGCCCCAACCAACTAGCGGAACACAATGAGCAGTTCTTC.

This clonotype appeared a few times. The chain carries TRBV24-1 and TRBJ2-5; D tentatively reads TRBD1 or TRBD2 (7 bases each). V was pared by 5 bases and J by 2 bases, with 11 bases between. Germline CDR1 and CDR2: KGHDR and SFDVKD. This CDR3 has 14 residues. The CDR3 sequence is CATSAGGGQETQYF. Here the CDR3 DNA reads TGTGCCACCAGTGCAGGGGGGGGGCAAGAGACCCAGTACTTC.

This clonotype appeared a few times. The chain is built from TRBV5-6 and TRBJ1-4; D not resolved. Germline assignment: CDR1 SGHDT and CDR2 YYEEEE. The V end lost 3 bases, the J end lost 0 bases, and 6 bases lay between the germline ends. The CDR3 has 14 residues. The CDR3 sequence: CASSSGATNEKLFF. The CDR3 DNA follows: TGTGCCAGCAGCTCAGGAGCAACTAATGAAAAACTGTTTTTT.

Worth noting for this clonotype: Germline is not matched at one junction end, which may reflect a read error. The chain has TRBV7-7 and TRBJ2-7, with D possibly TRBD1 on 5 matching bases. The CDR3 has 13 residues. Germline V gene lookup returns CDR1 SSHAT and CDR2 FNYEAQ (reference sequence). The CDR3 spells CASSLDSSSEQYF. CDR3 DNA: TGTGCCAGCAGCCTCGACAGTTCCTCCGAGCAGTACTTC.

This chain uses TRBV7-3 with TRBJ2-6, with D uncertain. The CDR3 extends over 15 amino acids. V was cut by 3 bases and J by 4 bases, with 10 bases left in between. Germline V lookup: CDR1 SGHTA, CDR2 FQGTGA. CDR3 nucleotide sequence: TGTGCCAGCAGCTTTGAAGGTGCAGGGGCCAACGTCCTGACTTTC. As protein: CASSFEGAGANVLTF. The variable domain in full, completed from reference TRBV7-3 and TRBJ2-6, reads GAGVSQTPSNKVTEKGKYVELRCDPISGHTALYWYRQSLGQGPEFLIYFQGTGAADDSGLPNDRFFAVRPEGSVSTLKIQRTERGDSAVYLCASSFEGAGANVLTFGAGSRLTVL.

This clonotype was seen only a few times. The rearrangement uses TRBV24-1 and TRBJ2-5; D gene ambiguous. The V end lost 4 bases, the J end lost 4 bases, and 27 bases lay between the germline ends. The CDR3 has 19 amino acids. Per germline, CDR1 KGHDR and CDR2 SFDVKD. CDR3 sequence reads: CATSDGGGPALYGGETQYF. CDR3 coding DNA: TGTGCCACCAGTGACGGCGGTGGGCCCGCGCTTTACGGTGGAGAGACCCAGTACTTC.

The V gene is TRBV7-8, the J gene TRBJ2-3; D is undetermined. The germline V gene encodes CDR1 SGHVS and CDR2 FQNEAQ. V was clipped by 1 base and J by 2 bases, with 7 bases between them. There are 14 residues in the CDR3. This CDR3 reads CASSLGGFTDTQYF. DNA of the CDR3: TGTGCCAGCAGCTTAGGGGGTTTCACAGATACGCAGTATTTT.

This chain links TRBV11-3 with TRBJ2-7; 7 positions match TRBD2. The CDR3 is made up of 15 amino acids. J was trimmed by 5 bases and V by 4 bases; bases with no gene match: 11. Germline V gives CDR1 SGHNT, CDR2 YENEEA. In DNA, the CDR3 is TGTGCCAGCAGCTCACTAAGCGGACTAGTGAACGAGCAGTACTTC. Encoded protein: CASSSLSGLVNEQYF.

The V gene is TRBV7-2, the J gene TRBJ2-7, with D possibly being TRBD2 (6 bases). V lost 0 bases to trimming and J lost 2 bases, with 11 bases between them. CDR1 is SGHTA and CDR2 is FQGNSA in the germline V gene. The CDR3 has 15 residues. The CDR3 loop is CASSLAGGETYEQYF. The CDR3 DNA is TGTGCCAGCAGCTTAGCCGGCGGGGAGACCTACGAGCAGTACTTC.

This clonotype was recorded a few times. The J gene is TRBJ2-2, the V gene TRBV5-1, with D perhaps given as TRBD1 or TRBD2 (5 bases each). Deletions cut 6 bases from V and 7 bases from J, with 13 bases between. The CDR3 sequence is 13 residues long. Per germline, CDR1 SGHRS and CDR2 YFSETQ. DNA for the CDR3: TGCGCCAGCACCGTCGGGACCTACGGGGAGCTGTTTTTT. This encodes CASTVGTYGELFF.

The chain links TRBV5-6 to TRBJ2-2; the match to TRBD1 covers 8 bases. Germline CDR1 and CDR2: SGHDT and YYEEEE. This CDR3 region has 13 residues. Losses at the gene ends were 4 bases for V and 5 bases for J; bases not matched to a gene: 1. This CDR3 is CASSRTGTGELFF. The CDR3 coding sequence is TGTGCCAGCAGCCGGACAGGGACCGGGGAGCTGTTTTTT.

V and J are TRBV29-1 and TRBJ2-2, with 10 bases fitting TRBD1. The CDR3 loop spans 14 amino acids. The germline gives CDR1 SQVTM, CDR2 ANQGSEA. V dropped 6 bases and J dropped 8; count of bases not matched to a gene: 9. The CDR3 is CSVAPGTGEGELFF. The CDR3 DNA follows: TGCAGCGTGGCGCCAGGGACAGGGGAAGGGGAGCTGTTTTTT.

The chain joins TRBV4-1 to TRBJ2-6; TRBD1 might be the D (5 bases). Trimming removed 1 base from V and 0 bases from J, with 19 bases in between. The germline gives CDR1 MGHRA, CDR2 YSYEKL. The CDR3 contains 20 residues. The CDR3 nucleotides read TGCGCCAGCAGCCAAGCCCCACTTTGGGGCAGATCCTCTGGGGCCAACGTCCTGACTTTC. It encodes CASSQAPLWGRSSGANVLTF.

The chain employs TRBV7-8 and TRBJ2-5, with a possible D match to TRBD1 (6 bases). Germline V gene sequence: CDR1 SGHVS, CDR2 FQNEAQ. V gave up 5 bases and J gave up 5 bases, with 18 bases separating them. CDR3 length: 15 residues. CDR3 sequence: CASSMRQAWGETQYF. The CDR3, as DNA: TGTGCCAGCAGCATGCGACAGGCTTGGGGGGAGACCCAGTACTTC. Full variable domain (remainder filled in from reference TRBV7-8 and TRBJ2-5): GAGVSQSPRYKVAKRGQDVALRCDPISGHVSLFWYQQALGQGPEFLTYFQNEAQLDKSGLPSDRFFAERPEGSVSTLKIQRTQQEDSAVYLCASSMRQAWGETQYFGPGTRLLVL.

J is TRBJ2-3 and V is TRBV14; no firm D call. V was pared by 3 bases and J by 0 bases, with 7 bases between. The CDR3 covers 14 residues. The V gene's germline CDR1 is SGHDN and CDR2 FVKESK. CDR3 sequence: CASSQDLSTDTQYF. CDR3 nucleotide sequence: TGTGCCAGCAGCCAGGATCTCAGCACAGATACGCAGTATTTT.

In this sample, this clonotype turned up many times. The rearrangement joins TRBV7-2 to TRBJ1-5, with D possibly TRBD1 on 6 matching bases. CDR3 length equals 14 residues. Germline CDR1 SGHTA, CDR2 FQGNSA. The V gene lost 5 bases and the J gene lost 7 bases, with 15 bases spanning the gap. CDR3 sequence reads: CASSPGGWGQPQHF. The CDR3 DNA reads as TGTGCCAGCAGCCCTGGGGGCTGGGGGCAGCCCCAGCATTTT.

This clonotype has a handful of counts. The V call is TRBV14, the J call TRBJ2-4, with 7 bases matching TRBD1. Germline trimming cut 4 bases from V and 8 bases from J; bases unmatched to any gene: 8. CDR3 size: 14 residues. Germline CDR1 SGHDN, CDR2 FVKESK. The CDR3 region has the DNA TGTGCCAGCAGCCCACAGGGGTACGGTGACATTCAGTACTTC. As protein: CASSPQGYGDIQYF.

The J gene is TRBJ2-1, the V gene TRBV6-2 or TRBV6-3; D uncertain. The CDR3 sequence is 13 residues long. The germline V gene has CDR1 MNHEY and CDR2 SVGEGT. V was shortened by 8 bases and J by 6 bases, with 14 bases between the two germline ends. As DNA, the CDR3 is TGTGCCAGCGGTCCAAGAGAGGTCAATGAGCAGTTCTTC. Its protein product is CASGPREVNEQFF.

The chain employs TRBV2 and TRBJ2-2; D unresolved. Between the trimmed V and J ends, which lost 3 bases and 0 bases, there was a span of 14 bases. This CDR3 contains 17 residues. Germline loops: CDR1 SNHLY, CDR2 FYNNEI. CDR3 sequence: CASSDEDAPANTGELFF. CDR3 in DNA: TGTGCCAGCAGTGATGAAGACGCCCCGGCGAACACCGGGGAGCTGTTTTTT.

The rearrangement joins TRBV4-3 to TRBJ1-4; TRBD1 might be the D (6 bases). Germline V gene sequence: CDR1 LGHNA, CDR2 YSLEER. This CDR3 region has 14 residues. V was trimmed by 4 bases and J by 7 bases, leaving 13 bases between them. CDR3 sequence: CASSPFGGGEKLFF. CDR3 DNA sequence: TGCGCCAGCAGCCCCTTTGGGGGCGGTGAAAAACTGTTTTTT.

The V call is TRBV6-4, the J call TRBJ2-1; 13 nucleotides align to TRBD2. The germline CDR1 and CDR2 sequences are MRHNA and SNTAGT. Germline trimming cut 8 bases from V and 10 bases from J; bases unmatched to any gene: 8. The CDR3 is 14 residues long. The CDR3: CASSGLAGSWEQFF. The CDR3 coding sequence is TGTGCCAGCTCGGGACTAGCGGGATCATGGGAGCAGTTCTTC.

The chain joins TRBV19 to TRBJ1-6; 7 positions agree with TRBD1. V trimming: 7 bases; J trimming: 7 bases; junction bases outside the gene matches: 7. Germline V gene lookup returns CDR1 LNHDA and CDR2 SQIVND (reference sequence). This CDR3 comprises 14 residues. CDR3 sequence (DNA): TGTGCCAGTATTCCGGGACAGTTCAATTCACCCCTCCACTTT. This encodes CASIPGQFNSPLHF.

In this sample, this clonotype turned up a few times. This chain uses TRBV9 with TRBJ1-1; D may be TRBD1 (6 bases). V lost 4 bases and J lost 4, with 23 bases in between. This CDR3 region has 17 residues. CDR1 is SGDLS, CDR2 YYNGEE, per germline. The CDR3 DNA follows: TGTGCCAGCAGCCCCATGTTGGGGGGCGCGGGGGGCACTGAAGCTTTCTTT. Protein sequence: CASSPMLGGAGGTEAFF.

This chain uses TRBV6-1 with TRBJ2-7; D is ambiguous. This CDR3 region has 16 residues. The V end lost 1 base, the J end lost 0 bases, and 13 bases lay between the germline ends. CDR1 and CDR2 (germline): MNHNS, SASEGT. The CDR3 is CASSEETSASSYEQYF. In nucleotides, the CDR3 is TGTGCCAGCAGTGAAGAGACGTCCGCCTCCTCCTACGAGCAGTACTTC.

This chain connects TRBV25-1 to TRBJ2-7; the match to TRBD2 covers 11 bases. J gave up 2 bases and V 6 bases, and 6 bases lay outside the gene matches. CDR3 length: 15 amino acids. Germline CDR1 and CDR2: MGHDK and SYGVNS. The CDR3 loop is CASRPLAGGPYEQYF. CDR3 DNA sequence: TGTGCCAGCAGACCTTTAGCGGGAGGGCCCTACGAGCAGTACTTC.

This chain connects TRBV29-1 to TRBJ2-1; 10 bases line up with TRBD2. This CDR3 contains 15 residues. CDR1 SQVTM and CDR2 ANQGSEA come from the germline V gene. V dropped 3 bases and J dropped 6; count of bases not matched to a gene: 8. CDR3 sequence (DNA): TGCAGCGTTGAGAGACCAGGACTAGCGGCCAATGAGCAGTTCTTC. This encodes CSVERPGLAANEQFF.

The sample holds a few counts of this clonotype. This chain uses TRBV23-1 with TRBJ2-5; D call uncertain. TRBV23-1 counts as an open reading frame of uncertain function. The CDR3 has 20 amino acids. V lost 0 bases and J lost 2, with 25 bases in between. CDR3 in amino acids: CASSQSDNDLGPNPQETQYF. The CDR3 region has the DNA TGCGCCAGCAGTCAATCTGATAACGATTTGGGTCCCAACCCGCAAGAGACCCAGTACTTC.

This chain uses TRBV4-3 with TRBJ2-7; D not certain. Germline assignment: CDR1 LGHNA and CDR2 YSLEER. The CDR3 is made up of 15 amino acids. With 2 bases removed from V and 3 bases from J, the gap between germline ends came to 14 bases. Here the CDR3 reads CASSQSRTVGYEQYF. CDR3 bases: TGCGCCAGCAGCCAATCCAGGACGGTGGGCTACGAGCAGTACTTC.

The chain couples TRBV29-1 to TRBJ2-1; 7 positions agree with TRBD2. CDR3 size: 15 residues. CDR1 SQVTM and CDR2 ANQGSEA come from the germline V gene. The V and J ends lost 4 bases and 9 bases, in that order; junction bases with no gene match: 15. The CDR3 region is CSVAFAGEESSEQFF. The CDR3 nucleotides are TGCAGCGTTGCGTTCGCGGGAGAGGAATCAAGTGAGCAGTTCTTC.